The text below deals with one T cell receptor beta chain. As handled by the study authors: Researchers report that nucleated cell counts were estimated from reference gene primer amplification. Here immunoSEQ multiplex PCR was the method, and the copy in TCRdb shows in-frame clones only, minus some. The V and J calls and clone size come from that table; D and trimming were worked out from the DNA. The profile shows some 50,000 clones, about 85% of them singletons. The data derive from a study of blood T cell repertoires in COVID-19. In the study overall: The samples span acute and convalescent COVID-19 from the United States, Italy and Spain. T cells, B-cell-depleted T cells, or PBMCs supplied cDNA or gDNA.

The ends were cut back, 3 bases at V and 0 bases at J, with 8 bases in the middle. CDR1 MDHEN and CDR2 SYDVKM come from the germline V gene. The CDR3 runs 15 residues. The sequenced sample was peripheral blood. The sequence derives from a human donor in a cohort sampled during active COVID-19. The chain recombines TRBV28 with TRBJ2-2; a weak D match, TRBD2 (6 bases). CDR3 protein: CASSFGGSNTGELFF. The CDR3 bases are TGTGCCAGCAGTTTTGGGGGGTCGAACACCGGGGAGCTGTTTTTT.